The 30 T cell receptor beta chains below come from one sample, sequenced in a study of blood T cells in healthy people across ages. A sample-barcoded 5' primer and a J-beta primer mix were used in a second PCR of about 6 to 11 cycles. Using its own MiXCR run on the 5' RACE reads, TCRdb lists one record per CDR3 protein. The sample records over a million distinct CDR3 sequences, roughly 64% being singletons. The sample was blood. The receptors here all came from a man between 18 and 29 years old in good health.

This rearrangement joins TRBV20-1 to TRBJ2-3; D is uncertain. Germline assignment: CDR1 DFQATT and CDR2 SNEGSKA (reference sequence). This CDR3 is 10 amino acids long. Trimming removed 8 bases at V and 3 bases at J, with 6 bases between. The CDR3 DNA follows: TGCAGTCCGAAGACAGATACGCAGTATTTT. Protein product: CSPKTDTQYF.

The chain joins TRBV27 to TRBJ2-7, with D possibly matching TRBD1 (5 bases). This CDR3 has 15 amino acids. Germline V lookup: CDR1 MNHEY, CDR2 SMNVEV (reference sequence). The V gene lost 6 bases and the J gene lost 3 bases, with 18 bases spanning the gap. In DNA form, the CDR3 reads TGTGCCAGCAGATATCAGGGTTCGGGTCTCTACGAGCAGTACTTC. Its translation: CASRYQGSGLYEQYF.

V usage is TRBV2 and J usage is TRBJ2-7; no clear D gene. Trimming removed 1 base from V and 4 bases from J, with 14 bases in between. The CDR3 contains 15 residues. Germline assignment: CDR1 SNHLY and CDR2 FYNNEI. The CDR3 here is CASSEVRNSMYEQYF. The CDR3 region has the DNA TGTGCCAGCAGTGAAGTTAGGAACAGCATGTACGAGCAGTACTTC.

The rearrangement joins TRBV27 to TRBJ2-7; D is tentatively TRBD1 or TRBD2 (5 bases each). The CDR3 extends over 14 amino acids. Per the germline V gene, CDR1 is MNHEY and CDR2 is SMNVEV (reference sequence). The V and J ends lost 3 bases and 2 bases respectively, with 11 bases between them. The CDR3 DNA reads as TGTGCCAGCAGTTTCGGGACGGACCCCTACGAGCAGTACTTC. This sequence encodes CASSFGTDPYEQYF.

This chain uses TRBV20-1 with TRBJ2-1; no firm D call. Germline loops: CDR1 DFQATT, CDR2 SNEGSKA (reference sequence). The CDR3 is made up of 14 amino acids. V lost 2 bases to trimming and J lost 4 bases, with 12 bases between them. The CDR3 loop reads CSARSQARYNEQFF. The DNA of the CDR3 is TGCAGTGCTAGATCCCAGGCAAGATACAATGAGCAGTTCTTC.

This chain connects TRBV14 to TRBJ1-2; TRBD1 agrees at 8 bases. This CDR3 comprises 14 residues. With 0 bases clipped from V and 8 bases from J, the junction kept 5 bases outside the gene matches. The germline V gene has CDR1 SGHDN and CDR2 FVKESK. CDR3 in amino acids: CASSQDTGGYGYTF. As DNA, the CDR3 is TGTGCCAGCAGCCAAGATACAGGGGGATACGGCTACACCTTC.

The chain recombines TRBV27 with TRBJ1-5; 7 bases line up with TRBD1. The junction had 12 bases not matched to a gene; V was cut back by 6 bases and J by 7 bases. The CDR3 totals 15 residues. Germline values: CDR1 MNHEY, CDR2 SMNVEV (reference sequence). Here the CDR3 reads CASSLYGQGGQPQHF. The CDR3 DNA sequence: TGTGCCAGCAGCCTATACGGGCAGGGGGGCCAGCCCCAGCATTTT.

The chain links TRBV29-1 to TRBJ1-1; 8 nucleotides line up with TRBD1. Per germline, CDR1 SQVTM and CDR2 ANQGSEA. The trim removed 6 bases at V and 3 bases at J, leaving 9 bases unmatched. The CDR3 spans 14 residues. The CDR3 DNA is TGCAGCGTCCACCGACAGGGGAGGGACACTGAAGCTTTCTTT. Amino acid sequence: CSVHRQGRDTEAFF.

V gene TRBV5-1 combines with J gene TRBJ2-1, with 14 positions matching TRBD2. V lost 5 bases, J lost 8 bases, and 6 bases stayed unmatched. Germline V gene data show CDR1 as SGHRS and CDR2 as YFSETQ. The CDR3 is made up of 15 amino acids. CDR3 region: CASSSGTSGGDEQFF. Here the CDR3 DNA reads TGCGCCAGCAGTTCCGGGACTAGCGGGGGTGATGAGCAGTTCTTC.

The chain uses TRBV7-2 and TRBJ2-3, with D tentatively TRBD2 (6 bases). Germline loops: CDR1 SGHTA, CDR2 FQGNSA. CDR3 length equals 14 residues. V lost 1 base, J lost 3 bases, and 8 bases lay in between. The CDR3 loop reads CASSLDGTTDTQYF. The CDR3 bases are TGTGCCAGCAGCTTAGACGGGACTACAGATACGCAGTATTTT. Looking up the rest from reference TRBV7-2 and TRBJ2-3 gives the full variable domain: GAGVSQSPSNKVTEKGKDVELRCDPISGHTALYWYRQSLGQGLEFLIYFQGNSAPDKSGLPSDRFSAERTGGSVSTLTIQRTQQEDSAVYLCASSLDGTTDTQYFGPGTRLTVL.

This clonotype has just a few counts. The chain links TRBV13 to TRBJ2-4; unclear D gene. This CDR3 has 13 amino acids. The V end was cut by 11 bases, the J end by 5 bases, with 16 bases between. Germline lookup yields CDR1 PRHDT and CDR2 FYEKMQ (reference sequence). The CDR3 coding sequence is TGTGCCTGCACGGTTGCGGTCGAAAACATTCAGTACTTC. This translates into CACTVAVENIQYF.

V gene TRBV12-3 or TRBV12-4 combines with J gene TRBJ2-2; TRBD2 agrees at 7 bases. The CDR3 runs 16 residues. The junction had 8 bases not matched to a gene; V was cut back by 3 bases and J by 4 bases. CDR3 sequence (DNA): TGTGCCAGCAGTTTTGGTGCGGGAGTAATCACCGGGGAGCTGTTTTTT. Encoded protein: CASSFGAGVITGELFF.

The chain has TRBV14 and TRBJ2-5; the D is unclear. Germline CDR1 and CDR2: SGHDN and FVKESK. The CDR3 loop spans 14 amino acids. Between the trimmed V and J ends, which lost 0 bases and 11 bases, there was a span of 16 bases. The CDR3 loop is CASSQEKGIRGQYF. CDR3 sequence (DNA): TGTGCCAGCAGCCAAGAGAAGGGCATCCGTGGGCAGTACTTC.

The V call is TRBV10-3, the J call TRBJ2-7, with D possibly TRBD1 on 5 matching bases. V lost 0 bases to trimming and J lost 2 bases, with 11 bases between them. The CDR3 covers 15 residues. CDR1 is ENHRY and CDR2 is SYGVKD in the germline V gene. Written as DNA, the CDR3 is TGTGCCATCAGTGAGTCGCCAGGGAACCCCTACGAGCAGTACTTC. This translates into CAISESPGNPYEQYF.

This clonotype was seen just once. V and J are TRBV20-1 and TRBJ2-5, with D possibly matching TRBD1 (5 bases). The J call may be in error: the DNA end matches TRBJ2-7 better. This CDR3 is built from 15 residues. Germline V lookup: CDR1 DFQATT, CDR2 SNEGSKA (reference sequence). CDR3 DNA sequence: TGCAGTGCTAGAGAGGGCTTAGGGGCTAACTACGAGCAGTACTTC. Amino acid sequence: CSAREGLGANYEQYF.

This clonotype appeared a few times. This chain connects TRBV20-1 to TRBJ2-1, with TRBD2 identical over 8 bases. Trimming cost V 3 bases and J 7 bases; bases outside gene matches: 14. Looked up from germline, CDR1 is DFQATT and CDR2 is SNEGSKA (reference sequence). CDR3 length: 16 residues. Here the CDR3 DNA reads TGCAGTGCTAGGCCTATAGGGAGCGGGAGTACGAATGAGCAGTTCTTC. Residues: CSARPIGSGSTNEQFF.

This clonotype was observed a handful of times. This chain links TRBV4-3 with TRBJ2-6; D call uncertain. The V end lost 0 bases, the J end lost 2 bases, and 17 bases lay between the germline ends. Germline-derived CDR1 and CDR2 are LGHNA and YSLEER. The CDR3 contains 19 residues. The CDR3 protein is CASSQERDGIRPGANVLTF. The CDR3 DNA follows: TGCGCCAGCAGCCAAGAACGTGATGGGATTCGGCCTGGGGCCAACGTCCTGACTTTC.

This clonotype was observed a few times. The rearrangement joins TRBV15 to TRBJ2-7; a weak D match, TRBD1 (6 bases). The V end was cut by 1 base, the J end by 1 base, with 14 bases between. This CDR3 has 16 residues. In germline, CDR1 is LNHNV, CDR2 YYDKDF (reference sequence). CDR3 coding DNA: TGTGCCACCAGCAGAGGCCCGGGGACACCGTCCTACGAGCAGTACTTC. It translates to CATSRGPGTPSYEQYF.

This chain connects TRBV15 to TRBJ2-5, with D tentatively TRBD2 (6 bases). The V and J ends lost 1 base and 2 bases respectively, with 17 bases between them. The CDR3 is 17 amino acids. Looked up from germline, CDR1 is LNHNV and CDR2 is YYDKDF (reference sequence). The CDR3 coding sequence is TGTGCCACCAGCAGAGGGGCGAGCGCGGGACCTCAAGAGACCCAGTACTTC. It codes for CATSRGASAGPQETQYF.

V usage is TRBV6-6 and J usage is TRBJ2-1, with D unresolved. Trimming left V 7 bases short and J 0 bases short, with 13 bases between. CDR1 is MNHNY and CDR2 is SVGAGI in the germline V gene (reference sequence). This CDR3 spans 15 amino acids. The CDR3 DNA reads as TGTGCCAGCACAGTACAGCGAACCTCCTACAATGAGCAGTTCTTC. Translation: CASTVQRTSYNEQFF.

The chain couples TRBV4-1 to TRBJ2-7; no definite D call. The CDR3 length is 15 residues. Germline CDR1 MGHRA, CDR2 YSYEKL. The germline V and J ends were trimmed by 0 bases and 0 bases, with 9 bases remaining between them. The CDR3 region is CASSQDLARSYEQYF. DNA for the CDR3: TGCGCCAGCAGCCAAGACCTGGCCCGCTCCTACGAGCAGTACTTC.

V usage is TRBV20-1 and J usage is TRBJ2-3, with 9 bases identical to TRBD1. The trim removed 0 bases at V and 0 bases at J, leaving 13 bases unmatched. Germline CDR1 and CDR2: DFQATT and SNEGSKA (reference sequence). The length of the CDR3 is 19 residues. Here the CDR3 DNA reads TGCAGTGCTAGAGATGGTTCATTGGGGGGACAGGGAAGCACAGATACGCAGTATTTT. This codes for CSARDGSLGGQGSTDTQYF.

This clonotype was found a few times. V usage is TRBV10-3 and J usage is TRBJ2-3; maybe TRBD2 (6 bases). The germline V and J ends were trimmed by 7 bases and 0 bases, with 11 bases remaining between them. The CDR3 extends over 14 amino acids. Germline loops: CDR1 ENHRY, CDR2 SYGVKD. DNA for the CDR3: TGTGCCATCAACCAGGCGGGGAGCACAGATACGCAGTATTTT. This gives the protein CAINQAGSTDTQYF.

The table lists this clonotype with many counts. The chain carries TRBV27 and TRBJ1-2; D might be TRBD1 (5 bases). This CDR3 region has 12 residues. Trimming removed 6 bases from V and 5 bases from J, with 10 bases in between. The germline CDR1 and CDR2 sequences are MNHEY and SMNVEV (reference sequence). The CDR3 loop reads CASSPGGYGYTF. The CDR3 DNA reads as TGTGCCAGCAGCCCCGGGGGGTATGGCTACACCTTC.

The rearrangement links TRBV6-5 to TRBJ2-1, with D possibly TRBD2 on 6 matching bases. The V and J ends lost 7 bases and 6 bases respectively, with 13 bases between them. CDR3 length: 13 amino acids. Germline CDR1 is MNHEY and CDR2 is SVGAGI. In DNA, the CDR3 is TGTGCCAGCATGGACTACTTATCCAATGAGCAGTTCTTC. Protein: CASMDYLSNEQFF.

This chain uses TRBV27 with TRBJ2-7; the match to TRBD1 covers 8 bases. Unmatched junction bases numbered 4, after V lost 6 bases and J lost 0 bases. The CDR3 loop spans 14 amino acids. Germline values: CDR1 MNHEY, CDR2 SMNVEV (reference sequence). This chain's CDR3 is CASRQGANSYEQYF. In DNA, the CDR3 is TGTGCCAGCAGGCAGGGGGCGAACTCCTACGAGCAGTACTTC.

This clonotype was detected a few times. The rearrangement links TRBV20-1 to TRBJ2-7, with 8 nucleotides matching TRBD1. The end of the DNA fits TRBJ2-5 better, so the J call may be wrong. This CDR3 has 14 amino acids. Germline V gene lookup returns CDR1 DFQATT and CDR2 SNEGSKA (reference sequence). For the CDR3, the DNA is TGCAGTGCTAGAGTTCTGGGACAGGAGGAGACCCAGTACTTC. Translating it yields CSARVLGQEETQYF.

J is TRBJ2-5 and V is TRBV4-2, with a weak D call TRBD1 (7 bases). With 3 bases removed from V and 10 bases from J, the gap between germline ends came to 21 bases. The germline CDR1 and CDR2 sequences are LGHNA and YNFKEQ. The CDR3 consists of 15 residues. In DNA form, the CDR3 reads TGTGCCAGCAGCCAGGAGGAGGGGGCCAACCGGGACCAGTACTTC. Translating it yields CASSQEEGANRDQYF.

The V gene is TRBV20-1, the J gene TRBJ2-1; D is unclear. V was cut by 4 bases and J by 0 bases, with 16 bases left in between. The CDR3 sequence is 16 residues long. Germline loops: CDR1 DFQATT, CDR2 SNEGSKA (reference sequence). CDR3 amino acids: CSATRFERSSYNEQFF. The CDR3, as DNA: TGCAGTGCTACACGTTTTGAGAGGAGCTCCTACAATGAGCAGTTCTTC.

The chain uses TRBV11-2 and TRBJ2-4, with 7 bases matching TRBD1. CDR3 length: 17 amino acids. The trim removed 6 bases at V and 13 bases at J, leaving 24 bases unmatched. Germline V gene data show CDR1 as SGHAT and CDR2 as FQNNGV. CDR3 bases: TGTGCCAGCAGAATAGGCCGGGACAGTAACTCCTACAATGAGCAGTACTTC. As protein: CASRIGRDSNSYNEQYF. Full variable domain (remainder filled in from reference TRBV11-2 and TRBJ2-4): EAGVAQSPRYKIIEKRQSVAFWCNPISGHATLYWYQQILGQGPKLLIQFQNNGVVDDSQLPKDRFSAERLKGVDSTLKIQPAKLEDSAVYLCASRIGRDSNSYNEQYFGAGTRLSVL.